This TCR beta chain came from a study of cytomegalovirus exposure and HLA in healthy donors. PCR used 60 Vbeta primers and 13 Jbeta primers. In the study's own analysis: The count from a later analysis was some 80 million unique TCR beta chains, some 12 million of them shared. Assay: immunoSEQ multiplex PCR; the TCRdb copy retains only in-frame clones and omits some. The DNA was the basis for D and trimming; V, J and clone size are from that table. Of approximately 150,000 clones in the sample, roughly four fifths were seen once. CDR1 and CDR2 (germline): ENHRY, SYGVKD. V shed 0 bases, J shed 0 bases, and the junction held 2 bases outside the gene matches. The CDR3 contains 16 residues. With respect to this clone: Antigen specificity is unknown.

Whole-study findings and limits: The study flagged around 160 TCR beta chains as cytomegalovirus-associated. Clonal expansion was found to be greater in HLA-associated TCR beta chains than in equally common others in a later analysis.

This sequence originates from a man in his forties or fifties in good health and CMV-seropositive. The gene calls are TRBV10-3 and TRBJ1-3; TRBD1 matches 7 bases. What was sequenced was PBMCs. The CDR3 reads CAISESGDSSGNTIYF. In DNA form, the CDR3 reads TGTGCCATCAGTGAGTCAGGGGACAGCTCTGGAAACACCATATATTTT.